A selection of T cell receptor beta chains follows, all from one sample in a study of blood T cell repertoires in COVID-19. Assay used: immunoSEQ multiplex PCR; TCRdb lists only in-frame clones, some missing. This table holds roughly 220,000 clones, about 88% found once. Material for sequencing was peripheral blood. These receptors were collected from a woman in her forties or fifties with COVID-19, enrolled during active disease. The CDR3 runs from the conserved cysteine through the conserved F or W. The D gene is left open where the match is weak. Clone size is given for some rows only: seen once, a few or many times, or a class if the clone is expanded.

v_call	d_call	j_call	clone_size	cdr3_length	cdr3_nt	cdr3_aa
TRBV9	.	TRBJ2-3	.	16	TGTGCCAGCAGCGTAGGTAGGGGCTACCCTGGAGATACGCAGTATTTT	CASSVGRGYPGDTQYF
TRBV30	TRBD1	TRBJ1-2	.	16	TGTGCCTGGAGGATACAGGGGACTGGAGCTAACTATGGCTACACCTTC	CAWRIQGTGANYGYTF
TRBV7-9	TRBD1	TRBJ1-2	.	16	TGTGCCAGCAGCTTACTAGGGACAGGGGGCGGCTATGGCTACACCTTC	CASSLLGTGGGYGYTF
TRBV5-4	.	TRBJ2-5	.	15	TGTGCCAGCAGCCTGGGTCCGACATTCAAAGAGACCCAGTACTTC	CASSLGPTFKETQYF
TRBV4-1	.	TRBJ1-2	once	15	TGCGCCAGCAGCCCCCTAGGCAGTCAGATCTATGGCTACACCTTC	CASSPLGSQIYGYTF
TRBV6-5	TRBD1	TRBJ1-1	.	13	TGTGCCAGCAGGGACAGGCAGAACACTGAAGCTTTCTTT	CASRDRQNTEAFF
TRBV5-1	.	TRBJ2-5	.	13	TGCGCCAGCAGCTTATCAGGGGGGGAGACCCAGTACTTC	CASSLSGGETQYF
TRBV7-2	TRBD1	TRBJ2-3	once	15	TGTGCCAGCAGCTCGGATGGACAGGGCACAGATACGCAGTATTTT	CASSSDGQGTDTQYF
TRBV5-1	.	TRBJ2-3	.	12	TGCGCCAGCAGCCTCACAGGGGATACGCAGTATTTT	CASSLTGDTQYF
TRBV7-2	.	TRBJ2-7	.	12	TGTGCCAGCAGCTTAGAGTGGGGAGGGCAGTACTTC	CASSLEWGGQYF